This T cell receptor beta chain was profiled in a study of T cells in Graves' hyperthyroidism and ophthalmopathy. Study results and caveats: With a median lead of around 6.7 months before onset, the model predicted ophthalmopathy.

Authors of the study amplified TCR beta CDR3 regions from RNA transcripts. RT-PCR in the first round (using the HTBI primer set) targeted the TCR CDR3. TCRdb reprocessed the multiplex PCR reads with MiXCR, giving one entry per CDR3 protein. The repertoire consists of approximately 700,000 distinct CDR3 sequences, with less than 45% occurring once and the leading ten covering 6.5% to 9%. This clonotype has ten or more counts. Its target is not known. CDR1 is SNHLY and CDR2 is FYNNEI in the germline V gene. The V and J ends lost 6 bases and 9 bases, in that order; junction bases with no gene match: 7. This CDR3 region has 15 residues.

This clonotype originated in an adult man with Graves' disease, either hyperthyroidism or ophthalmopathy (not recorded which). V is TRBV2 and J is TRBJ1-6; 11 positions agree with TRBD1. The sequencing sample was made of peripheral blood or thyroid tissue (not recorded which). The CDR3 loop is CASSARDRGSSPLHF. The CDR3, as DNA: TGTGCCAGCAGCGCACGGGACAGGGGGAGTTCACCCCTCCACTTT.